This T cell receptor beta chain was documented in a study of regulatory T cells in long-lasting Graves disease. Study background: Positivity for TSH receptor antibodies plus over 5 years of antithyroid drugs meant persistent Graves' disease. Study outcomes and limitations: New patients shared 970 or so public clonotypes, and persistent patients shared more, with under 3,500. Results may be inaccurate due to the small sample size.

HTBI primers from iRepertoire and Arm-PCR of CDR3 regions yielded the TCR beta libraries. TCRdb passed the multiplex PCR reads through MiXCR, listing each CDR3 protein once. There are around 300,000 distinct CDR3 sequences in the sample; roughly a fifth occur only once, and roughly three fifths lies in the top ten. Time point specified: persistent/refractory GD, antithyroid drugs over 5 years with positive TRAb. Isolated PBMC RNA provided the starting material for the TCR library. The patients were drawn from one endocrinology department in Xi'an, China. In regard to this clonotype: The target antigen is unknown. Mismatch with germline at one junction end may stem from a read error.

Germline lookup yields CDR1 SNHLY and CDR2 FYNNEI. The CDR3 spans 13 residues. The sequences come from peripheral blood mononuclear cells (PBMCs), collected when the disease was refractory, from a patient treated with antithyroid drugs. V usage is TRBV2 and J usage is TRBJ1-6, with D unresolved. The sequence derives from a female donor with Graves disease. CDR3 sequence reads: CASSEALGTEAFF. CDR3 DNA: TGTGCCAGCAGTGAAGCGCTGGGAACCGAAGCCTTCTTT.